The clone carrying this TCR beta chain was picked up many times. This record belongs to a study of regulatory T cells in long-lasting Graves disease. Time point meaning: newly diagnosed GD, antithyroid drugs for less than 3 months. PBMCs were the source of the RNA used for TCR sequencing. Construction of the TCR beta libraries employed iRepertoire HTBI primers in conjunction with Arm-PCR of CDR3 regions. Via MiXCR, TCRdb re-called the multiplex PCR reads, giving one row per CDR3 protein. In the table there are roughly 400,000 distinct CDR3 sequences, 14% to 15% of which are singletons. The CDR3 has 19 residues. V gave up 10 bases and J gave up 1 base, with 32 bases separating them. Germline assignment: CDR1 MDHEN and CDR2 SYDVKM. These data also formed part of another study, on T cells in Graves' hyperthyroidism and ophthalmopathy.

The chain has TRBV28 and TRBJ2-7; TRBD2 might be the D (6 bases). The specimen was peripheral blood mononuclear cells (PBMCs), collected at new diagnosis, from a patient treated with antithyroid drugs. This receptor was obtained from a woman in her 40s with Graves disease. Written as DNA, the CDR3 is TGTGCCACCGGCGGGATTGGAGGGACCACGTCCATGTGGTCCTACGAGCAGTACTTC. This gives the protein CATGGIGGTTSMWSYEQYF.